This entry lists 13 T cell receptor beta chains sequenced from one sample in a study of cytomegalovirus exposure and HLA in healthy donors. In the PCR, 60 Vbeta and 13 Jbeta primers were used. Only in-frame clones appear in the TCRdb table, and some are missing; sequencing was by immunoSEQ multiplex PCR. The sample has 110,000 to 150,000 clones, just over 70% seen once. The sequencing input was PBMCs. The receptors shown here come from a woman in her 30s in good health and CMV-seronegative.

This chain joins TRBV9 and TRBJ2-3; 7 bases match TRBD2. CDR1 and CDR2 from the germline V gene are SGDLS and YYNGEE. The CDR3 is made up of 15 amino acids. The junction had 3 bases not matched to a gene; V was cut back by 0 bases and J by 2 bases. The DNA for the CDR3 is TGTGCCAGCAGCGTAGGGGGAGGGCCCACAGATACGCAGTATTTT. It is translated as CASSVGGGPTDTQYF.

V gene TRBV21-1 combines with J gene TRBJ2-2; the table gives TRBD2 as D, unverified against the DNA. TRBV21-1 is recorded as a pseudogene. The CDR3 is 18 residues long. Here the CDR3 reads CASTGGAGGPRDTGELFF. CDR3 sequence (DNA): TGTGCCAGCACCGGGGGGGCAGGGGGGCCGAGAGACACCGGGGAGCTGTTTTTT.

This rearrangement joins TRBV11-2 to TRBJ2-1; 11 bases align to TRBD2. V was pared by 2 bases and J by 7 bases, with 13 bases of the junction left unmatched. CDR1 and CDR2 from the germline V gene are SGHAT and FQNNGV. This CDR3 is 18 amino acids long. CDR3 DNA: TGTGCCAGCAGCTTACGGACGGTAGCGGGAGGGCCTGGGAATGAGCAGTTCTTC. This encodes CASSLRTVAGGPGNEQFF.

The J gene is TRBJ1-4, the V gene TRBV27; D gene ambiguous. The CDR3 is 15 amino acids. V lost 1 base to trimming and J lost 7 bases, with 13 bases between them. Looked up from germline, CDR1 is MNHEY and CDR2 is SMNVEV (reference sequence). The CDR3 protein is CASSLYYTGAEKLFF. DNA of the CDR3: TGTGCCAGCAGTTTATACTACACCGGAGCTGAAAAACTGTTTTTT. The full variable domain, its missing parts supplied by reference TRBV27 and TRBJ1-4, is EAQVTQNPRYLITVTGKKLTVTCSQNMNHEYMSWYRQDPGLGLRQIYYSMNVEVTDKGDVPEGYKVSRKEKRNFPLILESPSPNQTSLYFCASSLYYTGAEKLFFGSGTQLSVL.

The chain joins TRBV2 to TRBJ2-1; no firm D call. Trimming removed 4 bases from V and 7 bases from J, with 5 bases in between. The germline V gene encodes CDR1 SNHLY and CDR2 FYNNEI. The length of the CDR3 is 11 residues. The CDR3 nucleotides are TGTGCCAGCAGTGTGGAGAATGAGCAGTTCTTC. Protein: CASSVENEQFF.

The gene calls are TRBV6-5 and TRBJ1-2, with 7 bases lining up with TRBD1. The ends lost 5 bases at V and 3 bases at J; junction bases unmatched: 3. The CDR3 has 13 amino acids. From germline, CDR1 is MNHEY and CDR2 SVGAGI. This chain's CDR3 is CASSPGTDYGYTF. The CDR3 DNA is TGTGCCAGCAGTCCCGGGACAGACTATGGCTACACCTTC.

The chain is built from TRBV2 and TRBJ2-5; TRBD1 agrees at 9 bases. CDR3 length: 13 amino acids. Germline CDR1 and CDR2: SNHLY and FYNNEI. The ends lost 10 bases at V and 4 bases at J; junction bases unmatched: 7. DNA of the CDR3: TGTGCCACCGCCGGGACAGGGTCAGAGACCCAGTACTTC. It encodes CATAGTGSETQYF.

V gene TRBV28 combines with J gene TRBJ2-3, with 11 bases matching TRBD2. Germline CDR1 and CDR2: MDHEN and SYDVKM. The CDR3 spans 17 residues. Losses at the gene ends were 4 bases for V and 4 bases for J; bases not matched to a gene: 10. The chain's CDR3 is CASSSTELAGVADTQYF. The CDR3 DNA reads TGTGCCAGCAGTTCCACCGAACTAGCGGGAGTGGCAGATACGCAGTATTTT.

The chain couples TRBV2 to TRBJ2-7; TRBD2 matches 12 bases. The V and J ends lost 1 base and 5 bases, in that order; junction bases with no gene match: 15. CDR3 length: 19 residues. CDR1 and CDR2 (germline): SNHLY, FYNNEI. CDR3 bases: TGTGCCAGCAGTGAAGATCGACTAGCGGGAGTCTCGAGTGGCGACGAGCAGTACTTC. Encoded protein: CASSEDRLAGVSSGDEQYF. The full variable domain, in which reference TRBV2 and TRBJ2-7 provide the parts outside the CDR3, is EPEVTQTPSHQVTQMGQEVILRCVPISNHLYFYWYRQILGQKVEFLVSFYNNEISEKSEIFDDQFSVERPDGSNFTLKIRSTKLEDSAMYFCASSEDRLAGVSSGDEQYFGPGTRLTVT.

In DNA, the CDR3 is TGTGCCAGCAGCCCGGGACTAGCGGGAGAGCAGTTCTTC. It is translated as CASSPGLAGEQFF. V gene TRBV11-2 combines with J gene TRBJ2-1, with 13 positions matching TRBD2. The CDR3 totals 13 residues. V dropped 5 bases and J dropped 10; count of bases not matched to a gene: 2. Per germline, CDR1 SGHAT and CDR2 FQNNGV.

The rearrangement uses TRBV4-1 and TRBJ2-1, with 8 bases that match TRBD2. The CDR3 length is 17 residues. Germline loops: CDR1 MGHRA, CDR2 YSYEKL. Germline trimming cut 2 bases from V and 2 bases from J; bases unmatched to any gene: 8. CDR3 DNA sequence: TGCGCCAGCAGCCAACGAGACCCACTAGCGGCCTACAATGAGCAGTTCTTC. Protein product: CASSQRDPLAAYNEQFF.

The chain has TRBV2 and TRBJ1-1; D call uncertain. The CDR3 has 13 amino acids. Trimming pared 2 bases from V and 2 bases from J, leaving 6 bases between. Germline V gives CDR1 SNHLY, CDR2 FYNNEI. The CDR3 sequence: CASSERVNTEAFF. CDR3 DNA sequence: TGTGCCAGCAGTGAACGGGTCAACACTGAAGCTTTCTTT.

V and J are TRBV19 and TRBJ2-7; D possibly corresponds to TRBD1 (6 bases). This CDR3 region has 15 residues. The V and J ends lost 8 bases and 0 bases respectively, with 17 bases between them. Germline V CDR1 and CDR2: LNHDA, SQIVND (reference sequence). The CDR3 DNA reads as TGTGCCAGTTCCCATCCAGGGGCAGGCTCCTACGAGCAGTACTTC. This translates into CASSHPGAGSYEQYF.